This T cell receptor (beta chain) was retrieved from a study of cytomegalovirus exposure and HLA in healthy donors. V dropped 2 bases and J dropped 4; count of bases not matched to a gene: 14. The CDR3 length is 18 residues. Germline V gene lookup returns CDR1 LNHDA and CDR2 SQIVND (reference sequence). PCR was performed using 60 Vbeta and 13 Jbeta primers. The method was immunoSEQ multiplex PCR; TCRdb's version includes in-frame clones alone and lacks a portion of them. The sample holds about 160,000 clones, around 83% seen once. V and J are TRBV19 and TRBJ1-2, with TRBD1 matching over 9 bases. Material: PBMCs. The origin of this receptor is a male donor in good health and CMV-seropositive. The CDR3 DNA sequence: TGTGCCAGTAGTATACTAGGACAGGGGACGCTACGGGGCTATGGCTACACCTTC. Amino acid sequence: CASSILGQGTLRGYGYTF.